This T cell receptor (beta chain) was identified during a study of Graves' ophthalmopathy and Graves' hyperthyroidism. V lost 5 bases to trimming and J lost 3 bases, with 11 bases between them. The CDR3 covers 13 residues. Eligible hyperthyroidism cases comprised new diagnoses of under 2 months' duration in individuals aged 18 to 65. Amplified material comprised TCR beta CDR3 regions derived from RNA transcripts. Scientists carried out first-round RT-PCR using HTBI primers and then a second-round multiplex PCR. From the multiplex PCR reads, TCRdb called clonotypes with MiXCR, one entry per CDR3 protein. Here the sample spans roughly 380,000 distinct CDR3 sequences, 15% to 17% being singletons.

The chain links TRBV12-3 or TRBV12-4 to TRBJ2-7, with D perhaps matching TRBD1 or TRBD2 (5 bases each). This clonotype originated in a woman aged 18-35 years with stable Graves' hyperthyroidism. The source material was peripheral blood. CDR3 DNA: TGTGCCAGCAGTACAGGACTGAACTACGAGCAGTACTTC. This codes for CASSTGLNYEQYF.